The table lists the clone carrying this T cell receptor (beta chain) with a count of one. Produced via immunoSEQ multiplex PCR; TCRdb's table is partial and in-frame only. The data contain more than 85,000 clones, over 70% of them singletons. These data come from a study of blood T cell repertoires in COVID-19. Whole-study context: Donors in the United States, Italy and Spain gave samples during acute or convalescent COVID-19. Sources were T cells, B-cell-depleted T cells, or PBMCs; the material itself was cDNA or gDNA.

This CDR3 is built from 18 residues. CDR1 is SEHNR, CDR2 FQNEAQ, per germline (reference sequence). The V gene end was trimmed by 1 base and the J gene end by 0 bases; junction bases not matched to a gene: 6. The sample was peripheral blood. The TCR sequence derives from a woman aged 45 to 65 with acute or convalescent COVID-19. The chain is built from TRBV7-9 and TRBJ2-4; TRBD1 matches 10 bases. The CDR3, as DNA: TGTGCCAGCAGCTTAGGTGGGACAGGGGCTTTAGCCAAAAACATTCAGTACTTC. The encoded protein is CASSLGGTGALAKNIQYF.